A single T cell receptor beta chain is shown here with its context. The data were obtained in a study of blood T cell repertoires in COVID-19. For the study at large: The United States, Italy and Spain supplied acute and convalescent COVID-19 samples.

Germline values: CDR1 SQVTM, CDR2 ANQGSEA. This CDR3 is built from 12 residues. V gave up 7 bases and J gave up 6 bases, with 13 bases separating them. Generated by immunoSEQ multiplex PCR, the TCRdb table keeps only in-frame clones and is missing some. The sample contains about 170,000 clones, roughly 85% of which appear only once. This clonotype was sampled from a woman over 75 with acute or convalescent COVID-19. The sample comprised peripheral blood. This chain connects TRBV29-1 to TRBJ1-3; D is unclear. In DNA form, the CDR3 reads TGCAGCGCTACTGAGGGTACAAACACCATATATTTT. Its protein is CSATEGTNTIYF.